The 23 T cell receptor beta chains presented below share a single source sample, sequenced in a study of blood T cell repertoires in COVID-19. Clones were read by immunoSEQ multiplex PCR, and TCRdb kept only the in-frame ones, dropping some. The top ten clones hold 28% of a sample with 31,000 or so clones, 75% to 90% of them seen once. Sequenced input: peripheral blood. These receptors were collected from a man at least 80 years old with acute or convalescent COVID-19.

The chain combines TRBV5-1 with TRBJ1-1; perhaps TRBD1 as D (6 bases). Germline-derived CDR1 and CDR2 are SGHRS and YFSETQ. V lost 2 bases to trimming and J lost 0 bases, with 14 bases between them. This CDR3 comprises 16 residues. CDR3 sequence: CASSLRTVTLNTEAFF. The CDR3 coding sequence is TGCGCCAGCAGCTTAAGGACAGTAACCTTGAACACTGAAGCTTTCTTT.

The chain uses TRBV2 and TRBJ1-2; possibly TRBD1 for D (6 bases). Germline V gene lookup returns CDR1 SNHLY and CDR2 FYNNEI. Trimming shortened V by 6 bases and J by 1 base, and 12 bases separated the two germline ends. CDR3 length: 14 amino acids. In DNA, the CDR3 is TGTGCCAGCAGGGCCACAGGGATTAACTATGGCTACACCTTC. It yields the protein CASRATGINYGYTF.

The chain uses TRBV19 and TRBJ2-1; possibly TRBD1 for D (6 bases). The germline V gene has CDR1 LNHDA and CDR2 SQIVND (reference sequence). The CDR3 sequence is 16 residues long. V was shortened by 2 bases and J by 8 bases, with 19 bases between the two germline ends. The CDR3: CASSIPSGQSRDEQFF. CDR3 bases: TGTGCCAGTAGTATACCCTCGGGACAATCACGGGATGAGCAGTTCTTC.

The chain is built from TRBV6-5 and TRBJ1-1; D is perhaps TRBD1 (6 bases). The germline gives CDR1 MNHEY, CDR2 SVGAGI. The CDR3 consists of 14 residues. The ends were cut back, 4 bases at V and 1 base at J, with 10 bases in the middle. CDR3 nucleotide sequence: TGTGCCAGCAGTTGGGACATTACGAACACTGAAGCTTTCTTT. This encodes CASSWDITNTEAFF.

This clone appeared a single time. The chain carries TRBV7-2 and TRBJ2-3; D uncertain. Germline loops: CDR1 SGHTA, CDR2 FQGNSA. There are 15 residues in the CDR3. V was shortened by 2 bases and J by 2 bases, with 11 bases between the two germline ends. The CDR3 spells CASSLNRRFTDTQYF. DNA for the CDR3: TGTGCCAGCAGCTTAAATAGGCGGTTCACAGATACGCAGTATTTT.

This clone was recorded only once. The V call is TRBV7-2, the J call TRBJ2-1, with D tentatively TRBD1 (5 bases). CDR1 and CDR2 from the germline V gene are SGHTA and FQGNSA. The CDR3 consists of 13 residues. Trimming took off 4 bases at V and 10 bases at J, with 14 bases between the two ends. CDR3 region: CASSSARAREQFF. In nucleotides, the CDR3 is TGTGCCAGCAGCTCTGCCAGGGCAAGGGAGCAGTTCTTC.

This clone has only one observation. The J gene is TRBJ2-3, the V gene TRBV19, with 14 positions matching TRBD2. Per the germline V gene, CDR1 is LNHDA and CDR2 is SQIVND (reference sequence). V shed 0 bases and J 0 bases; nucleotides not matched to a gene: 5. The CDR3 is made up of 19 amino acids. The DNA for the CDR3 is TGTGCCAGTAGTATAGAAGGACTAGCGGGGGGCCTTAGCACAGATACGCAGTATTTT. Its protein is CASSIEGLAGGLSTDTQYF.

This chain links TRBV5-6 with TRBJ2-3; 7 bases line up with TRBD1. V trimming: 0 bases; J trimming: 1 base; junction bases outside the gene matches: 8. Germline lookup yields CDR1 SGHDT and CDR2 YYEEEE. This CDR3 is built from 17 residues. CDR3 region: CASSLGLGTERTDTQYF. CDR3 in DNA: TGTGCCAGCAGCTTGGGGTTGGGGACAGAACGCACAGATACGCAGTATTTT. The whole variable domain, remainder taken from reference TRBV5-6 and TRBJ2-3, is DAGVTQSPTHLIKTRGQQVTLRCSPKSGHDTVSWYQQALGQGPQFIFQYYEEEERQRGNFPDRFSGHQFPNYSSELNVNALLLGDSALYLCASSLGLGTERTDTQYFGPGTRLTVL.

The chain is built from TRBV2 and TRBJ1-5; TRBD1 is a possible D gene (5 bases). CDR1 SNHLY and CDR2 FYNNEI come from the germline V gene. The CDR3 runs to 13 residues. The V and J ends lost 5 bases and 8 bases respectively, with 13 bases between them. CDR3 bases: TGTGCCAGCAGTATGCAGGGCCTTGAGCCCCAGCATTTT. Translation gives CASSMQGLEPQHF.

This chain uses TRBV3-1 (or the pseudogene TRBV3-2) with TRBJ2-7; 12 bases match TRBD2. The CDR3 loop spans 15 amino acids. Germline trimming cut 3 bases from V and 3 bases from J; bases unmatched to any gene: 3. Germline V lookup: CDR1 LGHDT, CDR2 YNNKEL (reference sequence). The DNA for the CDR3 is TGTGCCAGCAGCCAGGGGACTAGCGGGCTCTACGAGCAGTACTTC. Translation: CASSQGTSGLYEQYF.

The V gene is TRBV30, the J gene TRBJ2-7; 8 bases are a match to TRBD2. This CDR3 has 12 amino acids. Germline V gene sequence: CDR1 GTSNPN, CDR2 SVGIG (reference sequence). For the CDR3, the DNA is TGTGCTGGACGGGAGGGCGATTCGAAGCAGTACTTC. It translates to CAGREGDSKQYF.

The chain has TRBV11-3 and TRBJ2-1, with 7 bases matching TRBD1. V lost 5 bases, J lost 8 bases, and 12 bases stayed unmatched. The CDR3 loop spans 15 amino acids. Germline V CDR1 and CDR2: SGHNT, YENEEA. CDR3 in amino acids: CASSAPETGWDEQFF. CDR3 DNA: TGTGCCAGCAGCGCCCCCGAGACAGGGTGGGATGAGCAGTTCTTC.

This clone was recorded only once. The chain is built from TRBV21-1 and TRBJ1-5; the DNA was not used to check the table's D call, TRBD1. TRBV21-1 is a pseudogene segment. This CDR3 region has 16 residues. As DNA, the CDR3 is TGTGCCAGCAGCAAAGTACAGGGACAGCGCAATCAGCCCCAGCATTTT. Its protein product is CASSKVQGQRNQPQHF.

V is TRBV15 and J is TRBJ1-3; the D is unclear. This CDR3 contains 13 residues. V was shortened by 3 bases and J by 5 bases, with 8 bases between the two germline ends. Germline-derived CDR1 and CDR2 are LNHNV and YYDKDF (reference sequence). CDR3 amino acids: CATSRYARNTIYF. CDR3 nucleotide sequence: TGTGCCACCAGCAGGTACGCGAGAAACACCATATATTTT.

This clone was seen only a few times. The chain couples TRBV30 to TRBJ1-1; D is unresolved. The CDR3 sequence is 15 residues long. Germline CDR1 is GTSNPN and CDR2 is SVGIG (reference sequence). Trimming cost V 0 bases and J 6 bases, with 17 bases left between them. This chain's CDR3 is CAWSVFEGGGAEAFF. The CDR3 DNA reads as TGTGCCTGGAGTGTATTTGAGGGCGGAGGCGCTGAAGCTTTCTTT.

The chain couples TRBV30 to TRBJ2-2; possibly TRBD2 for D (5 bases). Per germline, CDR1 GTSNPN and CDR2 SVGIG (reference sequence). The V and J ends lost 2 bases and 4 bases respectively, with 8 bases between them. The CDR3 totals 13 residues. CDR3 coding DNA: TGTGCCTGGAGTAGCGGAGTCACCGGGGAGCTGTTTTTT. This translates into CAWSSGVTGELFF.

This sequence joins TRBV7-9 and TRBJ2-4; no reliable D call. V lost 5 bases, J lost 0 bases, and 17 bases lay in between. The CDR3 has 17 amino acids. Germline V gene lookup returns CDR1 SEHNR and CDR2 FQNEAQ (reference sequence). The CDR3 spells CASSPPPTSLAKNIQYF. The CDR3 DNA sequence: TGTGCCAGCAGCCCCCCTCCCACCAGTCTAGCCAAAAACATTCAGTACTTC.

This chain connects TRBV30 to TRBJ2-2, with D hard to call. This CDR3 contains 12 residues. Trimming pared 2 bases from V and 2 bases from J, leaving 3 bases between. The germline gives CDR1 GTSNPN, CDR2 SVGIG (reference sequence). This CDR3 is CAWSPNTGELFF. In DNA, the CDR3 is TGTGCCTGGAGTCCAAACACCGGGGAGCTGTTTTTT.

The chain is built from TRBV5-1 and TRBJ2-3, with D possibly being TRBD2 (5 bases). Germline lookup yields CDR1 SGHRS and CDR2 YFSETQ. Trimming took off 2 bases at V and 2 bases at J, with 9 bases between the two ends. The CDR3 runs 14 residues. In DNA, the CDR3 is TGCGCCAGCAGCTTTTCAGACTACACAGATACGCAGTATTTT. Translating gives CASSFSDYTDTQYF.

This clone occurred a few times. The chain has TRBV5-1 and TRBJ1-2; 9 nucleotides agree with TRBD1. The CDR3 consists of 15 residues. Germline-derived CDR1 and CDR2 are SGHRS and YFSETQ. The junction had 4 bases not matched to a gene; V was cut back by 4 bases and J by 0 bases. The CDR3 DNA is TGCGCCAGCAGCGGGGGACAGGGTGCTAACTATGGCTACACCTTC. Translated, it gives CASSGGQGANYGYTF.

The chain combines TRBV19 with TRBJ2-1; tentatively, D is TRBD1 (5 bases). The CDR3 length is 15 residues. The V gene's germline CDR1 is LNHDA and CDR2 SQIVND (reference sequence). The V and J ends lost 3 bases and 7 bases respectively, with 16 bases between them. CDR3 sequence reads: CASSILDKGRNEQFF. DNA of the CDR3: TGTGCCAGTAGTATTTTGGACAAGGGAAGGAATGAGCAGTTCTTC.

The chain couples TRBV3-1 (or the pseudogene TRBV3-2) to TRBJ1-2; 7 positions match TRBD1. The V and J ends lost 4 bases and 10 bases, in that order; junction bases with no gene match: 6. Germline V gene sequence: CDR1 LGHDT, CDR2 YNNKEL (reference sequence). This CDR3 has 12 amino acids. CDR3 sequence reads: CASSLGTVDYTF. CDR3 DNA: TGTGCCAGCAGCCTCGGGACAGTCGACTACACCTTC.

The chain couples TRBV19 to TRBJ2-2, with D possibly TRBD1 on 5 matching bases. CDR1 and CDR2 from the germline V gene are LNHDA and SQIVND (reference sequence). The V end lost 5 bases, the J end lost 0 bases, and 16 bases lay between the germline ends. CDR3 length: 17 amino acids. CDR3 sequence: CASSSRSRGANTGELFF. The DNA for the CDR3 is TGTGCCAGTAGTTCCCGCTCTAGGGGTGCGAACACCGGGGAGCTGTTTTTT.